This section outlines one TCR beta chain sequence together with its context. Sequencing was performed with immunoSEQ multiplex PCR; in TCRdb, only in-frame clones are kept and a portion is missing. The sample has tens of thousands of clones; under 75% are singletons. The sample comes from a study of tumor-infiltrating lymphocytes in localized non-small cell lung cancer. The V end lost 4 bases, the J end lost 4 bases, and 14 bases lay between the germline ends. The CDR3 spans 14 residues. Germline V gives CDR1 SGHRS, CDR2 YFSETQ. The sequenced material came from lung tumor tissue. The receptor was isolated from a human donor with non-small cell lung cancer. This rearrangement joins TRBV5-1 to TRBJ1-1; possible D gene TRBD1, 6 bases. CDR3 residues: CASSGTGFGTEAFF. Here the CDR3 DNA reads TGCGCCAGCAGCGGTACAGGGTTCGGCACTGAAGCTTTCTTT. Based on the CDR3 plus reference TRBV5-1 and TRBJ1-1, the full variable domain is KAGVTQTPRYLIKTRGQQVTLSCSPISGHRSVSWYQQTPGQGLQFLFEYFSETQRNKGNFPGRFSGRQFSNSRSEMNVSTLELGDSALYLCASSGTGFGTEAFFGQGTRLTVV.